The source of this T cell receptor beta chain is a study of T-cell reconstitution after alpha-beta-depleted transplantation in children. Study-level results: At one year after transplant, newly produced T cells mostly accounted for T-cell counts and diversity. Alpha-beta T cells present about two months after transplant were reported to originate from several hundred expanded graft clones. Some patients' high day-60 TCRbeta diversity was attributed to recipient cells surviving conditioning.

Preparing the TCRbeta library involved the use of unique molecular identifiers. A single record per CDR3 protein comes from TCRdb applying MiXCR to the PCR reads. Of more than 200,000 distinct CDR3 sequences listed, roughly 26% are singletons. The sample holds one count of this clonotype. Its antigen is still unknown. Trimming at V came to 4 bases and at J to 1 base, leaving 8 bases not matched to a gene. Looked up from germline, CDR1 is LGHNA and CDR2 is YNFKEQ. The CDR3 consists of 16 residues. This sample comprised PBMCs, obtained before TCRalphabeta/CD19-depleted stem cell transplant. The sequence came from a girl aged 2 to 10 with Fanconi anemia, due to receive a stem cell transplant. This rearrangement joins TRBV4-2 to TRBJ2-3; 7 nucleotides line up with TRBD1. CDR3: CASSRGGQTRTDTQYF. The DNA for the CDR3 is TGTGCCAGCAGCCGAGGGGGACAGACCCGCACAGATACGCAGTATTTT.